This T cell receptor beta chain originates from a study of cytomegalovirus exposure and HLA in healthy donors. Notes on the study in general: Association with HLA alleles at 0.05 false discovery rate was found for about 17,000 TCR beta sequences in a later analysis. The study labeled fewer than 200 TCR beta chains cytomegalovirus-associated.

Vbeta (60) and Jbeta (13) primers were used in the PCR. Here immunoSEQ multiplex PCR was the method, and the copy in TCRdb shows in-frame clones only, minus some. The data contain 130,000 or so clones, almost 80% of them singletons. Although they were nominally healthy when sampled, donors likely had unrecorded immune exposures. Concerning this clone: Its antigen is still unknown.

The TCR sequence derives from a female donor in good health and CMV-seronegative. The sample comprised PBMCs.

CDR3 amino acids: CASSLSSGGYTDTQYF. CDR3 coding DNA: TGTGCCAGCAGTCTATCTAGCGGGGGTTACACAGATACGCAGTATTTT. The V gene is TRBV28, the J gene TRBJ2-3; 10 positions match TRBD2. The CDR3 contains 16 residues. Trimming at V came to 5 bases and at J to 2 bases, leaving 7 bases not matched to a gene. In germline, CDR1 is MDHEN, CDR2 SYDVKM.